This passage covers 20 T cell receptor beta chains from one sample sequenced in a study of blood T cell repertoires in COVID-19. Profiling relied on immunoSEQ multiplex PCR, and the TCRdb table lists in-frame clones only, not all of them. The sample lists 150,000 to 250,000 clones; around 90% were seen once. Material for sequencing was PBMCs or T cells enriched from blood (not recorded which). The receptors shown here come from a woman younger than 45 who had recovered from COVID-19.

CDR3 loop: CASGTGRSSGNTIYF. CDR3 nucleotide sequence: TGTGCCAGCGGTACAGGACGGAGCTCTGGAAACACCATATATTTT. The chain carries TRBV10-3 and TRBJ1-3; D may be TRBD1 (5 bases). CDR1 and CDR2 from the germline V gene are ENHRY and SYGVKD. V lost 10 bases and J 0 bases, leaving 16 bases between the germline ends. This CDR3 is 15 amino acids long.

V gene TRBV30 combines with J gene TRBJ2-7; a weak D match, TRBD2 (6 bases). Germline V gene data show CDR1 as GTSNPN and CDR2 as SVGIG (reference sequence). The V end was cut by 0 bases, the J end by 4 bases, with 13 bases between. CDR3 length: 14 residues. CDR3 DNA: TGTGCCTGGAGTGTTTGGGGGGAGAAATACGAGCAGTACTTC. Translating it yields CAWSVWGEKYEQYF.

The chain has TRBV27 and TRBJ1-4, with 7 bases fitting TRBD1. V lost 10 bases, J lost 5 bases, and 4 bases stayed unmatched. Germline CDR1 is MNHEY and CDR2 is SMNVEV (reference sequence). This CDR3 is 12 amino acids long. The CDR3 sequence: CATKTGNEKLFF. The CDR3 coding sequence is TGTGCCACTAAGACAGGGAATGAAAAACTGTTTTTT.

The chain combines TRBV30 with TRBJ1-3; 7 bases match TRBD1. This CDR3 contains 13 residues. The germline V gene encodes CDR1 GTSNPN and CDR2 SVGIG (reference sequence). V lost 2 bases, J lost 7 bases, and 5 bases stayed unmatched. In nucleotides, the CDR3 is TGTGCCTGGAGTATAGACAGGGCGAACACCATATATTTT. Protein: CAWSIDRANTIYF.

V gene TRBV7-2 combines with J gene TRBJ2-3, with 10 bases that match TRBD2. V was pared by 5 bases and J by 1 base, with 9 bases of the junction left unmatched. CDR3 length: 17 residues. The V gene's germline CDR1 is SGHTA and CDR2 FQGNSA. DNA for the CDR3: TGTGCCAGCAGCAAAAAGATCGGGACTAGCGGCACAGATACGCAGTATTTT. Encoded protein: CASSKKIGTSGTDTQYF. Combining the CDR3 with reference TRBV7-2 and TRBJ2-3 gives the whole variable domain GAGVSQSPSNKVTEKGKDVELRCDPISGHTALYWYRQSLGQGLEFLIYFQGNSAPDKSGLPSDRFSAERTGGSVSTLTIQRTQQEDSAVYLCASSKKIGTSGTDTQYFGPGTRLTVL.

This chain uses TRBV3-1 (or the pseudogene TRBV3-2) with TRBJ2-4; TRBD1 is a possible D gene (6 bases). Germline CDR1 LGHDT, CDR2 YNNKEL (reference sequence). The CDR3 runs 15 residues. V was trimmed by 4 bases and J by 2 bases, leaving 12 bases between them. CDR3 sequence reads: CASSRDQGSKNIQYF. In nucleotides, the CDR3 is TGTGCCAGCAGCCGCGACCAGGGGTCCAAAAACATTCAGTACTTC.

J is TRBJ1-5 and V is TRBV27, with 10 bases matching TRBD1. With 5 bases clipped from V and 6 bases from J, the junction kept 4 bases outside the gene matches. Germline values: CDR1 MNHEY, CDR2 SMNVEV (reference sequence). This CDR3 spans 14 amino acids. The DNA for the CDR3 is TGTGCCAGCAGTCCGACAGGGGGCTTTCAGCCCCAGCATTTT. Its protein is CASSPTGGFQPQHF.

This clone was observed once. The CDR3 nucleotides are TGTGCCAGCAGCTCTTCAGGGGCGACTGAAGCTTTCTTT. Residues: CASSSSGATEAFF. The chain uses TRBV5-5 and TRBJ1-1; D is possibly TRBD1 (6 bases). This CDR3 is built from 13 residues. In germline, CDR1 is SGHKS, CDR2 YYEKEE (reference sequence). Trimming pared 3 bases from V and 5 bases from J, leaving 11 bases between.

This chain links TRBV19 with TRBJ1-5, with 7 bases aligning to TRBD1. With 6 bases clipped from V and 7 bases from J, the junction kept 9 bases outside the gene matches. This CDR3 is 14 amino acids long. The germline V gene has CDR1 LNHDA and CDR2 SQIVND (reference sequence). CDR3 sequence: CASRGQAELQPQHF. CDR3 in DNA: TGTGCCAGTAGAGGACAGGCGGAATTGCAGCCCCAGCATTTT.

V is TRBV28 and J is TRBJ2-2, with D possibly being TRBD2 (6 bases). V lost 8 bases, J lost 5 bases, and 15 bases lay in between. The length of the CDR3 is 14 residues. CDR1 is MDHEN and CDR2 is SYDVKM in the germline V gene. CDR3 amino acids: CASLSGVATGELFF. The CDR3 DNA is TGTGCCAGCCTCTCGGGGGTCGCGACCGGGGAGCTGTTTTTT.

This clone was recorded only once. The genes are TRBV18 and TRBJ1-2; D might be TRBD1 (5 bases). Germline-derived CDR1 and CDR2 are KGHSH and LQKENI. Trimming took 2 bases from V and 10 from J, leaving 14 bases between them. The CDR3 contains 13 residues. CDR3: CASSPSGGDDYTF. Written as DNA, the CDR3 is TGTGCCAGCTCACCAAGTGGAGGGGACGACTACACCTTC.

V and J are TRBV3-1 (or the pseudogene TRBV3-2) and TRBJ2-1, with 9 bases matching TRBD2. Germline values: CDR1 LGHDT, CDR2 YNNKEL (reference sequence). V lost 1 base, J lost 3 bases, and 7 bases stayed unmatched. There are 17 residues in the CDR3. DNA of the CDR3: TGTGCCAGCAGCCAAGGCGGCGGGAGGGCCTTCTACAATGAGCAGTTCTTC. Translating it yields CASSQGGGRAFYNEQFF.

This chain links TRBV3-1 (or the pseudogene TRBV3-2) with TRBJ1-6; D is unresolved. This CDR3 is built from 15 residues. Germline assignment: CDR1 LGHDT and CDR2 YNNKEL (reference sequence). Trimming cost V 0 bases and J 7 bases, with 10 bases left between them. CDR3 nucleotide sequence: TGTGCCAGCAGCCAAGAAGATGGGGAGAATTCACCCCTCCACTTT. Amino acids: CASSQEDGENSPLHF.

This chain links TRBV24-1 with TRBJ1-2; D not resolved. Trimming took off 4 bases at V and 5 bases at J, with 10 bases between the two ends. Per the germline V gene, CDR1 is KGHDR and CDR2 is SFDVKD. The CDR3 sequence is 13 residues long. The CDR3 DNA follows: TGTGCCACCAGTGACCCTACGACTTATGGCTACACCTTC. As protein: CATSDPTTYGYTF.

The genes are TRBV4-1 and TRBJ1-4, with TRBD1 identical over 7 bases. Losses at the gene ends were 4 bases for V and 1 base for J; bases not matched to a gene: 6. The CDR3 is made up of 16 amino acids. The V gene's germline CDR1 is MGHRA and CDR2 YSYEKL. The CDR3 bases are TGCGCCAGCAGCCGAGTAGACAGGGTAACTAATGAAAAACTGTTTTTT. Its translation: CASSRVDRVTNEKLFF.

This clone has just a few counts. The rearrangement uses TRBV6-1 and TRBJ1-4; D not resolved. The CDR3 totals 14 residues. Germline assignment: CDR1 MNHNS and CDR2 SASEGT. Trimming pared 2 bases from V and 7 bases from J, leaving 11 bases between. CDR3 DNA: TGTGCCAGCAGTGAAAGAGGGAGGTCTGAAAAACTGTTTTTT. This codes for CASSERGRSEKLFF.

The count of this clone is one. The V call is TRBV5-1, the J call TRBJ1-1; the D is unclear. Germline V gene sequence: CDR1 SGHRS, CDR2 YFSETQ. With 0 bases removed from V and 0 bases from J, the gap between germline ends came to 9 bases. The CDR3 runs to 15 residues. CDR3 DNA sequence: TGCGCCAGCAGCTTGGTGTCGCGGCTGAACACTGAAGCTTTCTTT. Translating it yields CASSLVSRLNTEAFF.

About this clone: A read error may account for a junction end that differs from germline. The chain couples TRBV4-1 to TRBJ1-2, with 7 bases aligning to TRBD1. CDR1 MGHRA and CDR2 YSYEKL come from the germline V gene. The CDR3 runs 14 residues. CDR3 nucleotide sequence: TGCGCCAGCAGACAAGAGGGGGCGAAGGGGGGCTACACCTTC. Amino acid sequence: CASRQEGAKGGYTF.

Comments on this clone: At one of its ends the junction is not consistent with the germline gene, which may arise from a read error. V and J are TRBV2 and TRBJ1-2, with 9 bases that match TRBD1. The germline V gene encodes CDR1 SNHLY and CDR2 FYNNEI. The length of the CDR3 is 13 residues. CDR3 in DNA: TGTGCCAGCCGCACCCTCAACCGGGACAGGGAGTTCTTC. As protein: CASRTLNRDREFF.

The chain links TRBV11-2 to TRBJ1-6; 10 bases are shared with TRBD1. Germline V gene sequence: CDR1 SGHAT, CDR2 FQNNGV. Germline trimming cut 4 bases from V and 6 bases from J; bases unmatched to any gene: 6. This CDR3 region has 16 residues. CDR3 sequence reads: CASSSQGQGVNSPLHF. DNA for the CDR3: TGTGCCAGCAGCTCCCAAGGACAGGGGGTTAATTCACCCCTCCACTTT.